The present TCR beta chain was sequenced within a study of blood T cell repertoires in COVID-19. Overall study context: Sources were T cells, B-cell-depleted T cells, or PBMCs; the material itself was cDNA or gDNA.

In the original analysis: Reference gene primer amplification yielded estimated nucleated cell counts. TCRdb keeps only in-frame clones here, not all; method: immunoSEQ multiplex PCR. For V, J and clone size, that table is used; D and trimming come from the DNA. Of 95,000 or so clones listed, 79% are singletons. Germline V gives CDR1 SQVTM, CDR2 ANQGSEA. The CDR3 is 13 residues long. V shed 3 bases and J 6 bases; nucleotides not matched to a gene: 6. This clone was counted between two and nine times. The sequencing input was peripheral blood. The TCR was taken from a woman aged 80 or over with active or convalescent COVID-19. The chain couples TRBV29-1 to TRBJ2-3; 7 bases match TRBD2. CDR3 in amino acids: CSVDAGAPDTQYF. Here the CDR3 DNA reads TGCAGCGTTGATGCGGGAGCTCCTGATACGCAGTATTTT.